These T cell receptor beta chains were read from a single sample in a study of T cell repertoires in cytomegalovirus infection. A single record per CDR3 protein comes from TCRdb applying MiXCR to the reads. The data contain about 180,000 distinct CDR3 sequences, roughly an eighth of them singletons. The sequencing input was PBMCs. These receptors originate from a human donor in good health (CMV status not recorded). Some clones in this sample may be carry-over from other donors' samples. Both conserved end residues are part of each CDR3. A D gene is named only where the DNA matches it firmly. Not every row has a clone size; where given, it reads once, few, many or a size class.

d_call,clone_size,j_call,v_call,cdr3_aa,cdr3_nt
-,-,TRBJ2-4,TRBV29-1,CSVDSKNIQYF,TGCAGCGTTGACAGTAAAAACATTCAGTACTTC
TRBD1,-,TRBJ2-1,TRBV7-9,CASSITGVTYNEQFF,TGTGCCAGCAGCATAACAGGGGTCACCTACAATGAGCAGTTCTTC
-,many,TRBJ1-6,TRBV7-2,CASSFHRVNSPLHF,TGTGCCAGCAGCTTCCACAGGGTTAATTCACCCCTCCACTTT
TRBD1,many,TRBJ2-1,TRBV7-8,CASSPQTGGPLDEQFF,TGTGCCAGCAGCCCACAGACAGGGGGCCCTCTTGATGAGCAGTTCTTC
-,many,TRBJ2-7,TRBV10-2,CASRDLGYEQYF,TGCGCCAGCAGAGATCTGGGCTACGAGCAGTACTTC
TRBD2,-,TRBJ2-1,TRBV7-9,CASSIAGAHNEQFF,TGTGCCAGCAGTATAGCGGGGGCGCACAATGAGCAGTTCTTC
-,-,TRBJ1-2,TRBV29-1,CSVDGPQGYTF,TGCAGCGTTGACGGTCCCCAGGGCTACACCTTC
-,-,TRBJ2-1,TRBV4-1,CASSQETSYNEQFF,TGCGCCAGCAGCCAAGAAACAAGCTACAATGAGCAGTTCTTC
-,many,TRBJ1-1,TRBV4-1,CASSQPLRNTEAFF,TGCGCCAGCAGCCAACCACTGAGGAACACTGAAGCTTTCTTT
TRBD1,few,TRBJ2-1,TRBV5-1,CASSLDRHEQFF,TGCGCCAGCAGCCTGGACAGGCATGAGCAGTTCTTC
-,-,TRBJ1-5,TRBV12-3/TRBV12-4,CASWAGIFHQPQHF,TGTGCCAGCTGGGCAGGAATTTTTCATCAGCCCCAGCATTTT
TRBD2,-,TRBJ2-7,TRBV28,CASSLGTNYEQYF,TGTGCCAGCTCGCTCGGGACTAACTACGAGCAGTACTTC
-,many,TRBJ2-3,TRBV15,CATSKMTSPITDTQYF,TGTGCCACCAGTAAGATGACTAGTCCGATCACAGATACGCAGTATTTT
-,few,TRBJ2-2,TRBV5-1,CASKGARDTGELFF,TGCGCCAGCAAGGGCGCGAGGGACACCGGGGAGCTGTTTTTT
-,many,TRBJ2-2,TRBV11-3,CASSLDLGGNTGELFF,TGTGCCAGCAGCCTCGACCTTGGAGGGAACACCGGGGAGCTGTTTTTT
-,few,TRBJ1-5,TRBV2,CASSQPGSTRPQHF,TGTGCCAGCAGCCAACCGGGCTCAACGAGGCCCCAGCATTTT
-,-,TRBJ2-6,TRBV24-1,CATGQGGSTGANVLTF,TGTGCCACCGGCCAAGGAGGTTCCACTGGGGCCAACGTCCTGACTTTC
-,many,TRBJ1-3,TRBV7-2,CASSRSGGTLYF,TGTGCCAGCAGCCGAAGCGGCGGGACTCTCTATTTT
-,few,TRBJ1-6,TRBV20-1,CSASPFPRDAYNSPLHF,TGCAGTGCTAGCCCCTTTCCCCGGGACGCATATAATTCACCCCTCCACTTT
-,-,TRBJ2-6,TRBV5-1,CASSLTVNSGANVLTF,TGCGCCAGCAGCCTGACAGTTAACTCTGGGGCCAACGTCCTGACTTTC
-,few,TRBJ2-7,TRBV7-9,CASSFAGTAYEQYF,TGTGCCAGCAGCTTCGCCGGGACGGCCTACGAGCAGTACTTC
TRBD1,few,TRBJ2-1,TRBV19,CASSLRQGSHNEQFF,TGTGCCAGTAGTCTCAGACAGGGGAGCCACAATGAGCAGTTCTTC
-,-,TRBJ1-1,TRBV5-1,CASSFRRRTEAFF,TGCGCCAGCAGCTTTCGCAGGCGGACTGAAGCTTTCTTT
-,few,TRBJ1-1,TRBV6-6,CASSILNTEAFF,TGTGCCAGCAGCATTCTGAACACTGAAGCTTTCTTT
TRBD1,few,TRBJ1-1,TRBV5-4,CASSPPGTGDIVDEAFF,TGTGCCAGCAGCCCTCCGGGGACAGGGGACATTGTGGATGAAGCTTTCTTT
-,-,TRBJ1-2,TRBV4-3,CASSQDWGYGYTF,TGCGCCAGCAGCCAAGATTGGGGTTATGGCTACACCTTC
TRBD2,many,TRBJ2-2,TRBV6-2/TRBV6-3,CASRSSGGTGELFF,TGTGCCAGCAGATCTAGCGGGGGTACCGGGGAGCTGTTTTTT
TRBD1,many,TRBJ1-2,TRBV7-8,CASSLGQGRANYGYTF,TGTGCCAGCAGCTTAGGACAGGGGAGAGCTAACTATGGCTACACCTTC